One sample yielded the 18 T cell receptor beta chains listed below, sequenced in a study of control samples from healthy donors and cancer patients. Only in-frame clones appear in the TCRdb table, and some are missing; sequencing was by immunoSEQ multiplex PCR. The top ten hold approximately 11% of the sample, which has roughly 130,000 clones, roughly 92% seen once. Sequences were obtained from blood. Receptors originate from a man aged 30 to 39 in good health.

A single count supports this clone. The gene calls are TRBV2 and TRBJ2-7; perhaps TRBD2 as D (6 bases). V was clipped by 6 bases and J by 3 bases, with 12 bases between them. CDR1 is SNHLY, CDR2 FYNNEI, per germline. The CDR3 extends over 13 amino acids. The CDR3 sequence: CASRAGPNYEQYF. DNA for the CDR3: TGTGCCAGCAGGGCGGGACCCAACTACGAGCAGTACTTC.

The rearrangement links TRBV5-1 to TRBJ2-7, with 8 nucleotides matching TRBD1. This CDR3 is built from 15 residues. Germline V CDR1 and CDR2: SGHRS, YFSETQ. V dropped 1 base and J dropped 5; count of bases not matched to a gene: 8. CDR3 in DNA: TGCGCCAGCAGCTTGAATCCCGACAGGGGTCACGAGCAGTACTTC. Protein product: CASSLNPDRGHEQYF.

This clone was picked up one time. The chain carries TRBV27 and TRBJ1-2; D is ambiguous. Per the germline V gene, CDR1 is MNHEY and CDR2 is SMNVEV (reference sequence). The ends were cut back, 4 bases at V and 8 bases at J, with 14 bases in the middle. CDR3 length: 13 amino acids. Written as DNA, the CDR3 is TGTGCCAGCAGTTCCCACGCCGTCTTCGGCTACACCTTC. Its translation: CASSSHAVFGYTF.

In DNA, the CDR3 is TGTGCCAGCAGTTACTCCCCCCACACTCACTCCTACGAGCAGTACTTC. Amino acid sequence: CASSYSPHTHSYEQYF. The chain links TRBV6-5 to TRBJ2-7; the D is unclear. V was pared by 0 bases and J by 0 bases, with 12 bases between. The CDR3 has 16 residues. Germline V gene data show CDR1 as MNHEY and CDR2 as SVGAGI.

V usage is TRBV28 and J usage is TRBJ1-1; maybe TRBD1 (5 bases). CDR1 and CDR2 (germline): MDHEN, SYDVKM. The CDR3 runs to 15 residues. Trimming took off 7 bases at V and 0 bases at J, with 15 bases between the two ends. As DNA, the CDR3 is TGTGCCAGCAACCCCGGGGGGGTTATGAACACTGAAGCTTTCTTT. Translated: CASNPGGVMNTEAFF.

This rearrangement joins TRBV2 to TRBJ1-2, with a tentative D call TRBD1 (5 bases). The ends were cut back, 7 bases at V and 0 bases at J, with 21 bases in the middle. The CDR3 is 17 residues long. Germline loops: CDR1 SNHLY, CDR2 FYNNEI. DNA for the CDR3: TGTGCCAGCAATAAACCGGGACCGACTTTTCCTAACTATGGCTACACCTTC. Protein product: CASNKPGPTFPNYGYTF.

DNA of the CDR3: TGTGCCAGCATCCAAACGGGGAACACTGAAGCTTTCTTT. It encodes CASIQTGNTEAFF. The chain has TRBV7-9 and TRBJ1-1; D unresolved. The V end was cut by 7 bases, the J end by 1 base, with 10 bases between. This CDR3 is built from 13 residues. Germline values: CDR1 SEHNR, CDR2 FQNEAQ (reference sequence).

To note about this clone: In the same sample, other DNA sequences code for this CDR3. The chain carries TRBV29-1 and TRBJ2-7; D uncertain. The CDR3 is 11 amino acids. The V gene's germline CDR1 is SQVTM and CDR2 ANQGSEA. V was clipped by 3 bases and J by 1 base, with 4 bases between them. CDR3 protein: CSVEGSYEQYF. CDR3 DNA: TGCAGCGTTGAGGGGTCCTACGAGCAGTACTTC.

The rearrangement links TRBV28 to TRBJ1-5; 7 bases are shared with TRBD1. Per germline, CDR1 MDHEN and CDR2 SYDVKM. The CDR3 sequence is 15 residues long. Unmatched junction bases numbered 8, after V lost 5 bases and J lost 4 bases. Here the CDR3 DNA reads TGTGCCAGCAGTCGAGGGACAGTAAGAAATCAGCCCCAGCATTTT. It is translated as CASSRGTVRNQPQHF. The whole variable domain, filled in from reference TRBV28 and TRBJ1-5, reads DVKVTQSSRYLVKRTGEKVFLECVQDMDHENMFWYRQDPGLGLRLIYFSYDVKMKEKGDIPEGYSVSREKKERFSLILESASTNQTSMYLCASSRGTVRNQPQHFGDGTRLSIL.

The gene calls are TRBV9 and TRBJ1-1, with a tentative D call TRBD1 (5 bases). The ends were cut back, 4 bases at V and 1 base at J, with 11 bases in the middle. The CDR3 has 14 amino acids. Germline loops: CDR1 SGDLS, CDR2 YYNGEE. The CDR3 DNA is TGTGCCAGCAGCCGGTCGGGGGAGAACACTGAAGCTTTCTTT. Translation: CASSRSGENTEAFF.

This clone occurred once. This chain connects TRBV6-2 or TRBV6-3 to TRBJ2-3; 14 bases are a match to TRBD2. This CDR3 contains 17 residues. With V trimmed by 2 bases and J by 8 bases, 9 bases remained unmatched. Germline V lookup: CDR1 MNHEY, CDR2 SVGEGT. The CDR3 DNA reads as TGTGCCAGCAGTTACCATGGGACTAGCGGGAGTAGGGGTACGCAGTATTTT. This encodes CASSYHGTSGSRGTQYF.

The V call is TRBV25-1, the J call TRBJ2-1; TRBD2 is a possible D gene (6 bases). Germline assignment: CDR1 MGHDK and CDR2 SYGVNS. The CDR3 is 15 residues long. V was clipped by 1 base and J by 9 bases, with 16 bases between them. The CDR3 loop reads CASSEFTGVESEQFF. The DNA for the CDR3 is TGTGCCAGCAGTGAATTTACGGGAGTTGAGAGTGAGCAGTTCTTC.

Notes on this clone: The identical CDR3 is also encoded by other nucleotide sequences in the sample. The chain has TRBV14 and TRBJ1-1; a possible D gene is TRBD1 (5 bases). CDR1 is SGHDN and CDR2 is FVKESK in the germline V gene. Trimming shortened V by 1 base and J by 5 bases, and 8 bases separated the two germline ends. The CDR3 loop spans 13 amino acids. CDR3 protein: CASSQVGGTEAFF. In DNA, the CDR3 is TGTGCCAGCAGCCAAGTGGGGGGGACTGAAGCTTTCTTT.

The chain links TRBV15 to TRBJ1-5; D gene unclear. Germline V lookup: CDR1 LNHNV, CDR2 YYDKDF (reference sequence). CDR3 length: 17 amino acids. The ends were cut back, 0 bases at V and 4 bases at J, with 16 bases in the middle. In DNA form, the CDR3 reads TGTGCCACCAGCAGAGAAACATTTGGAGTCGGAAATCAGCCCCAGCATTTT. Its translation is CATSRETFGVGNQPQHF.

V and J are TRBV6-2 or TRBV6-3 and TRBJ2-1; D gene unclear. Germline values: CDR1 MNHEY, CDR2 SVGEGT. V lost 0 bases, J lost 8 bases, and 11 bases lay in between. This CDR3 spans 14 amino acids. The CDR3 DNA reads TGTGCCAGCAGTTACTCGCGTCGAGCTTATGAGCAGTTCTTC. It codes for CASSYSRRAYEQFF.

J is TRBJ2-4 and V is TRBV4-2; TRBD2 matches 11 bases. CDR1 and CDR2 (germline): LGHNA, YNFKEQ. Trimming took 0 bases from V and 6 from J; bases not matched to a gene: 4. CDR3 length: 16 amino acids. CDR3 in DNA: TGTGCCAGCAGCCAAGATGGGACTAGCGGTGTAAACATTCAGTACTTC. This encodes CASSQDGTSGVNIQYF.

The chain employs TRBV2 and TRBJ1-6, with 8 positions matching TRBD1. Looked up from germline, CDR1 is SNHLY and CDR2 is FYNNEI. Germline trimming cut 6 bases from V and 8 bases from J; bases unmatched to any gene: 3. This CDR3 region has 13 residues. CDR3 loop: CASRDRDYSPLHF. The CDR3 bases are TGTGCCAGCAGGGACAGGGATTATTCACCCCTCCACTTT.

The chain employs TRBV5-4 and TRBJ2-5; 9 positions agree with TRBD2. The CDR3 is 17 amino acids. Germline lookup yields CDR1 SGHNT and CDR2 YYREEE (reference sequence). J lost 0 bases, V lost 4 bases, and 10 bases had no gene match. The DNA of the CDR3 is TGTGCCAGCAGCGCCCTAGCGGGGTCCCCATACCAAGAGACCCAGTACTTC. It encodes CASSALAGSPYQETQYF.